This T cell receptor beta chain was profiled in a study of shared clonotypes between healthy human individuals. Overall study: Sampling drew on donors who were a couple of women and three men aged 18 to 49.

With respect to this clone: Its cognate antigen is unknown.

In the original workflow: Filtering differed for immunoSEQ, which gave only junction sequences without quality scores. Profiled with immunoSEQ multiplex PCR; TCRdb holds only in-frame clones, not every one. V and J calls and clone size come straight from that table; D and trimming were deduced from the DNA. The sample includes some 2,100,000 clones, 85% to 95% seen only once; the top ten take over 1.5%. Study observations and caveats: Expectations were that clonotype sharing among donors would be affected by sequencing depth.

Terminally differentiated effector memory CD45RA+ cells were excluded by CCR7 positive selection of CD45RO-negative cells. V shed 7 bases and J shed 6 bases, with 22 bases lying between them. This CDR3 has 15 amino acids. Germline CDR1 is MNHNS and CDR2 is SASEGT. The V gene is TRBV6-1, the J gene TRBJ2-7; tentative D call: TRBD2 (7 bases). The sequenced sample consisted of naive CD8+ T cells from PBMCs. This TCR was sampled from a man aged 18-30 years in good health. Some clones in this sample may be carry-over from other donors' samples. The CDR3 reads CASNPGGQGKVEQYF. For the CDR3, the DNA is TGTGCCAGCAACCCGGGGGGCCAGGGTAAGGTCGAGCAGTACTTC.